This T cell receptor (beta chain) was sequenced during a study of blood T cell repertoires in COVID-19. Study context: Samples taken during acute and convalescent COVID-19 were collected in the United States, Italy and Spain.

The V end lost 4 bases, the J end lost 5 bases, and 26 bases lay between the germline ends. Germline V gene sequence: CDR1 SQVTM, CDR2 ANQGSEA. This CDR3 comprises 17 residues. TCRdb's copy holds only in-frame clones and misses some; the assay was immunoSEQ multiplex PCR. The data contain 200,000 to 250,000 clones, about 91% of them singletons. This clonotype originated in a man younger than 40 with acute or convalescent COVID-19. Sequenced sample: peripheral blood. This chain connects TRBV29-1 to TRBJ1-1; D possibly corresponds to TRBD1 (6 bases). The CDR3 protein is CSVVGGAKGGMRTEAFF. The CDR3 DNA sequence: TGCAGCGTTGTAGGGGGGGCAAAGGGAGGGATGAGGACTGAAGCTTTCTTT.